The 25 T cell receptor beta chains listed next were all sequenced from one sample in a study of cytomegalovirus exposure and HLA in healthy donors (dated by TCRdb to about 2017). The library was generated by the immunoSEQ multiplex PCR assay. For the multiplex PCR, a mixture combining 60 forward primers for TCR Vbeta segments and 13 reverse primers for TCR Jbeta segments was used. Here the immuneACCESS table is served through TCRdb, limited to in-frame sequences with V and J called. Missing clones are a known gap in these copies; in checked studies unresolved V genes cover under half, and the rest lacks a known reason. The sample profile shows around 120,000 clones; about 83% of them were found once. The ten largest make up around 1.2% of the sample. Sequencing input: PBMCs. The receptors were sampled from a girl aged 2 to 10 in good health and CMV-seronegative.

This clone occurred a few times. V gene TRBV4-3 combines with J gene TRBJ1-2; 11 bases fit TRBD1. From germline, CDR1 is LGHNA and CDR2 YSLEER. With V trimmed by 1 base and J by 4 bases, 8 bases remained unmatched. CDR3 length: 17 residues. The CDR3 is CASSQADRGPWGYGYTF. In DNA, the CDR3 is TGCGCCAGCAGCCAAGCGGACAGGGGGCCTTGGGGCTATGGCTACACCTTC.

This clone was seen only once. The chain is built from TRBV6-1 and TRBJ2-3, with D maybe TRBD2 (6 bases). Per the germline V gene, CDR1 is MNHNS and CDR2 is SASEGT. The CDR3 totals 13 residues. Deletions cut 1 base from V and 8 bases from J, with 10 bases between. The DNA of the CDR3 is TGTGCCAGCAGTGAAGAGGACTACCTTACGCAGTATTTT. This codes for CASSEEDYLTQYF.

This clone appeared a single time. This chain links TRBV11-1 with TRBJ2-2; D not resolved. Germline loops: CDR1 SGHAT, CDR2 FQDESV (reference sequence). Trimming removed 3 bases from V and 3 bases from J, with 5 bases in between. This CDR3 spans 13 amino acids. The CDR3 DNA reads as TGTGCCAGCAGCTTCCTAGACACCGGGGAGCTGTTTTTT. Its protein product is CASSFLDTGELFF.

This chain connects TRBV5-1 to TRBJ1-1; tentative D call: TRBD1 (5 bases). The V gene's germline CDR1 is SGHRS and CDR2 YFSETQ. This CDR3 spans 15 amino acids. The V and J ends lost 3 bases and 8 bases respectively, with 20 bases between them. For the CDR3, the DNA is TGCGCCAGCAGCTCTACCCCCAAAGGGACTATGGAAGCTTTCTTT. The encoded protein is CASSSTPKGTMEAFF.

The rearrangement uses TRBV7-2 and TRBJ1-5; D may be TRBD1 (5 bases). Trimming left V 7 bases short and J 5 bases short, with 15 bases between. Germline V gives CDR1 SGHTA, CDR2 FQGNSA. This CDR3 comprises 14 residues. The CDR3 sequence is CASMQGPGDQPQHF. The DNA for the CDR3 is TGTGCCAGCATGCAGGGACCGGGGGATCAGCCCCAGCATTTT.

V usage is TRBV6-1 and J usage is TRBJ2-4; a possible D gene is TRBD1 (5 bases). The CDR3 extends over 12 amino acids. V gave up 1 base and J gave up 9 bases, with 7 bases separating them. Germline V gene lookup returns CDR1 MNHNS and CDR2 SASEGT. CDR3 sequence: CASSEVRAIQYF. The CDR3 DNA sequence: TGTGCCAGCAGTGAAGTCAGGGCCATTCAGTACTTC.

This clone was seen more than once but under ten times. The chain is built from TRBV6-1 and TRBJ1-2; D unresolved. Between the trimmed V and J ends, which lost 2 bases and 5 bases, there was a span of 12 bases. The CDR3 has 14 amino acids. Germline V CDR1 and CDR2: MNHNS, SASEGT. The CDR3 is CASSESTDGYGYTF. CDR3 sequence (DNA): TGTGCCAGCAGTGAATCCACAGACGGATATGGCTACACCTTC.

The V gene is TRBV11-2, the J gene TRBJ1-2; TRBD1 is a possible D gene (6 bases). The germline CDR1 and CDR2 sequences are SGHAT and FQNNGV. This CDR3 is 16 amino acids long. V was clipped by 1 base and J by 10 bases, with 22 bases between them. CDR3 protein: CASSLGGAGAFTDYTF. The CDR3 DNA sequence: TGTGCCAGCAGCTTAGGGGGAGCAGGGGCGTTTACGGACTACACCTTC.

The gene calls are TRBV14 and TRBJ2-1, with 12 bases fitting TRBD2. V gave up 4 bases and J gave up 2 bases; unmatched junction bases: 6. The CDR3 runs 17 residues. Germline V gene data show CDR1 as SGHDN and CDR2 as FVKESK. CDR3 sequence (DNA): TGTGCCAGCAGCCGTGGACTAGCGGGAAGGCCCTACAATGAGCAGTTCTTC. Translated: CASSRGLAGRPYNEQFF.

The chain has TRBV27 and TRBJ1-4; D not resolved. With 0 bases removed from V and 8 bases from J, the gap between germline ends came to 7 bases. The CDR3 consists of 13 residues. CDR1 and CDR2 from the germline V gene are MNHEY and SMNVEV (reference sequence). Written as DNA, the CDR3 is TGTGCCAGCAGTTTATCGATCAGGGAAAAACTGTTTTTT. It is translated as CASSLSIREKLFF.

The CDR3 DNA sequence: TGTGCCAGCAGCTTAGACAGGACTGACTATGGCTACACCTTC. It specifies CASSLDRTDYGYTF. The gene calls are TRBV11-2 and TRBJ1-2; D remains unclear. Per germline, CDR1 SGHAT and CDR2 FQNNGV. The CDR3 has 14 residues. V lost 0 bases, J lost 3 bases, and 8 bases lay in between.

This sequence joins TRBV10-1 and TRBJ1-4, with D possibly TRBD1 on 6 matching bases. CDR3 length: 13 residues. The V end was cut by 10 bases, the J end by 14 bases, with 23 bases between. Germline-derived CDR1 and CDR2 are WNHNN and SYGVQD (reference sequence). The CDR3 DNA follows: TGCGCCACAGACCAAAACAGGGTTCGCTGTCTGTTTTTT. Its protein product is CATDQNRVRCLFF.

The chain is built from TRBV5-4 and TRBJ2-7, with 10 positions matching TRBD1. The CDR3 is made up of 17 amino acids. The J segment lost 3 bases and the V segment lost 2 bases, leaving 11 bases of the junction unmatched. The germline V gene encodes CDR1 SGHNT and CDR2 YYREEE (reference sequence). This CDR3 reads CASSFRNQGQGVYEQYF. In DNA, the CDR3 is TGTGCCAGCAGCTTTAGAAACCAAGGACAGGGGGTCTACGAGCAGTACTTC.

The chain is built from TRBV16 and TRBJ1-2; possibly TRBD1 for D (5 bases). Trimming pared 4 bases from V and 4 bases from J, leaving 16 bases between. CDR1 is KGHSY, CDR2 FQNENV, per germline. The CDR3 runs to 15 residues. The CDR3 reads CASSPPGGFRYGYTF. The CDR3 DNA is TGTGCCAGCAGCCCCCCGGGGGGGTTTCGCTATGGCTACACCTTC.

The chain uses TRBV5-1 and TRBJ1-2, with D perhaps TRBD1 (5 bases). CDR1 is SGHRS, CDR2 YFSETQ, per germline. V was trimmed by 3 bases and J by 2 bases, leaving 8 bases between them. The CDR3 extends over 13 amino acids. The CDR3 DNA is TGCGCCAGCAGCTCTTCAGGGAACTATGGCTACACCTTC. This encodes CASSSSGNYGYTF.

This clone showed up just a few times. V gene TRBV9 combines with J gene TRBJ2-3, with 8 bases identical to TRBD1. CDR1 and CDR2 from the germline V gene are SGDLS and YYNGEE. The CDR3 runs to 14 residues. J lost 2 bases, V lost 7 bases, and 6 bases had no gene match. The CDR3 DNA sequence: TGTGCCAGCTCTAGACAGGGGATCACAGATACGCAGTATTTT. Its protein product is CASSRQGITDTQYF.

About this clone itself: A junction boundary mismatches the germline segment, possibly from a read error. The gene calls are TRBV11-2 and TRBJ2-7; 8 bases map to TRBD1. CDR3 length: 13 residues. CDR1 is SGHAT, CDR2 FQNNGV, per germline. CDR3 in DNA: TGTGCCAGCAGCTTAAGCCGGTCGGGGACAGGAGAGTTC. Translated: CASSLSRSGTGEF.

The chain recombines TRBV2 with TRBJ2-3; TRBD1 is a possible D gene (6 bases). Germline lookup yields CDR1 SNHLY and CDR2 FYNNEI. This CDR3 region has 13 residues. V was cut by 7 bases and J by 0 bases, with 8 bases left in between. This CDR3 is CASIGGSTDTQYF. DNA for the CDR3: TGTGCCAGCATAGGGGGAAGCACAGATACGCAGTATTTT.

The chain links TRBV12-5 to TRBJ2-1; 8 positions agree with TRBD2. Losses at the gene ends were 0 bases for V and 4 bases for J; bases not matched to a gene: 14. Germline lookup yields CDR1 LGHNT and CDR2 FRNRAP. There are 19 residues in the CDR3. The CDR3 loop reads CASGLVHLGSGGLYNEQFF. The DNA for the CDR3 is TGTGCTAGTGGTTTGGTACATCTGGGAAGCGGGGGACTTTACAATGAGCAGTTCTTC.

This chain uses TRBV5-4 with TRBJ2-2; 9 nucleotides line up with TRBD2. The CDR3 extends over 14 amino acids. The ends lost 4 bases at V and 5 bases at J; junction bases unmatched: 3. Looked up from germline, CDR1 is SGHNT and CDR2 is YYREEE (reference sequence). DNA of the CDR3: TGTGCCAGCAGCATAGCGGGAGTGACCGGGGAGCTGTTTTTT. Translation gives CASSIAGVTGELFF. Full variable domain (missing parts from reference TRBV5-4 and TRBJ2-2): ETGVTQSPTHLIKTRGQQVTLRCSSQSGHNTVSWYQQALGQGPQFIFQYYREEENGRGNFPPRFSGLQFPNYSSELNVNALELDDSALYLCASSIAGVTGELFFGEGSRLTVL.

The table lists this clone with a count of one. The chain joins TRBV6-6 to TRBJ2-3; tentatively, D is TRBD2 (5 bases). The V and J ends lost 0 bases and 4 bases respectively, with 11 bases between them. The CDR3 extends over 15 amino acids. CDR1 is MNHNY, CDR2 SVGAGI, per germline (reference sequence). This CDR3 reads CASSYSTRRADTQYF. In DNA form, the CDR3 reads TGTGCCAGCAGTTACTCGACGAGGCGGGCAGATACGCAGTATTTT.

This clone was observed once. CDR3 nucleotides: TGTGCCAGCAGCCAAGCCAACAGGGATGGCACTGAAGCTTTCTTT. Encoded protein: CASSQANRDGTEAFF. The chain combines TRBV4-2 with TRBJ1-1; D is possibly TRBD1 (6 bases). The germline gives CDR1 LGHNA, CDR2 YNFKEQ. Trimming removed 1 base at V and 4 bases at J, with 13 bases between. This CDR3 comprises 15 residues.

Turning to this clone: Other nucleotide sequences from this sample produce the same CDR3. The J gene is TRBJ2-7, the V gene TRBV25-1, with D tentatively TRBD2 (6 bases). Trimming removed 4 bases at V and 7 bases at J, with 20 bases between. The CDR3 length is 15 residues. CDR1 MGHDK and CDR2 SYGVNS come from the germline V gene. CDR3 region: CASSASGPPRGEQYF. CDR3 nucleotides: TGTGCCAGCAGTGCGTCGGGCCCGCCGCGGGGTGAGCAGTACTTC.

Here the CDR3 DNA reads TGCGCCAGCAGCTTGGGGGGGACAGATAACACCGGGGAGCTGTTTTTT. Residues: CASSLGGTDNTGELFF. The rearrangement links TRBV5-1 to TRBJ2-2, with 7 nucleotides matching TRBD1. Germline CDR1 is SGHRS and CDR2 is YFSETQ. With 0 bases clipped from V and 2 bases from J, the junction kept 4 bases outside the gene matches. The CDR3 consists of 16 residues.

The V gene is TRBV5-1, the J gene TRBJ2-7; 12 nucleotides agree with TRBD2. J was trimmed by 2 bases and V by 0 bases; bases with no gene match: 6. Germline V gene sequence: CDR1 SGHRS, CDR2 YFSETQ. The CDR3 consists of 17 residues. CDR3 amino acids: CASSLGLAGASPYEQYF. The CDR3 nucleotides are TGCGCCAGCAGCTTGGGACTAGCGGGAGCCTCCCCCTACGAGCAGTACTTC.